The entry below gives a single TCR beta chain sequence along with its context. What it binds is unknown. CDR1 is SGHVS and CDR2 is FQNEAQ in the germline V gene. V lost 0 bases, J lost 4 bases, and 13 bases lay in between. The CDR3 runs to 15 residues. The sample originates from a study of T cell responses to AZD1222 COVID-19 vaccine. Study as a whole: Pooling of second doses given at about 4 or about 12 weeks was done. Study-wide findings and caveats: Reportedly, close to half of spike-specific TCRs are directed against unmutated variant regions. Donors, mostly white British, included more females; clonal diversity was possibly underestimated. Increases in Spike-specific TCR breadth and depth were seen after two AZD1222 doses.

The method was immunoSEQ multiplex PCR; TCRdb's version includes in-frame clones alone and lacks a portion of them. The sample has more than 85,000 clones, less than 90% seen once. Specimen: peripheral blood, collected on day 0 of AZD1222 vaccination. This receptor was identified in an adult in good health. The chain has TRBV7-8 and TRBJ2-7; possibly TRBD1 or TRBD2 for D (7 bases each). In DNA form, the CDR3 reads TGTGCCAGCAGCTTAGCAGCAGGGGGGGGTTACGAGCAGTACTTC. The encoded protein is CASSLAAGGGYEQYF. The full variable domain, its missing parts supplied by reference TRBV7-8 and TRBJ2-7, is GAGVSQSPRYKVAKRGQDVALRCDPISGHVSLFWYQQALGQGPEFLTYFQNEAQLDKSGLPSDRFFAERPEGSVSTLKIQRTQQEDSAVYLCASSLAAGGGYEQYFGPGTRLTVT.